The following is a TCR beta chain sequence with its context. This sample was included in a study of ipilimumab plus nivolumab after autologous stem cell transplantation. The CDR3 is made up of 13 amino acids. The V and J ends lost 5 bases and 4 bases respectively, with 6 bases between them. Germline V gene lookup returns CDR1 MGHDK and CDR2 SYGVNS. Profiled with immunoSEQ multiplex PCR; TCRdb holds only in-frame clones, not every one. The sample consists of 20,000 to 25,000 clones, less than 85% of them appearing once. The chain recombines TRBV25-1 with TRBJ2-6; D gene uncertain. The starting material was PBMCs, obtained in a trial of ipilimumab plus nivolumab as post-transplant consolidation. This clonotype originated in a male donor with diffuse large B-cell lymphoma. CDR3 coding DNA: TGTGCCAGCAGTTACGGAGGGGCCAACGTCCTGACTTTC. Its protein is CASSYGGANVLTF. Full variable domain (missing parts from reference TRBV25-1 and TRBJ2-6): EADIYQTPRYLVIGTGKKITLECSQTMGHDKMYWYQQDPGMELHLIHYSYGVNSTEKGDLSSESTVSRIRTEHFPLTLESARPSHTSQYLCASSYGGANVLTFGAGSRLTVL.